This is a list of T cell receptor beta chains from one sample in a study of PD-1 blockade in mismatch repair-deficient tumors. Assay used: immunoSEQ multiplex PCR; TCRdb lists only in-frame clones, some missing. This repertoire shows roughly 13,000 clones, about 85% found once; its top ten account for approximately 20%. For these TCRs, the target antigens are not known. This specimen consisted of cells cultured in vitro, obtained from a patient treated with pembrolizumab. The receptors were gathered from an adult with mismatch repair-deficient cancer. Both conserved end residues are part of each CDR3. The order of the fields is D gene, clone size, J gene, V gene, CDR3 protein, CDR3 DNA. A D gene is named only where the DNA matches it firmly. Clone size is shown for a subset of rows, as once, few, many or a class of expanded clone.

D gene: -; clone size: -; J gene: TRBJ1-1; V gene: TRBV1; CDR3 protein: CTSILDRGLVEAFF; CDR3 DNA: TGCACCAGCATTCTCGACAGGGGGCTGGTTGAAGCTTTCTTT
D gene: TRBD1; clone size: -; J gene: TRBJ2-2; V gene: TRBV5-1; CDR3 protein: CASSSPETGDTGELFF; CDR3 DNA: TGCGCCAGCAGCTCACCCGAGACAGGGGATACCGGGGAGCTGTTTTTT
D gene: TRBD1; clone size: -; J gene: TRBJ1-1; V gene: TRBV9; CDR3 protein: CASSFGQDTEAFF; CDR3 DNA: TGTGCCAGCAGCTTCGGACAGGACACTGAAGCTTTCTTT
D gene: -; clone size: -; J gene: TRBJ2-1; V gene: TRBV5-6; CDR3 protein: CASSFVNEQFF; CDR3 DNA: TGTGCCAGCAGCTTTGTCAATGAGCAGTTCTTC
D gene: -; clone size: -; J gene: TRBJ2-5; V gene: TRBV30; CDR3 protein: CAWSYIQETQYF; CDR3 DNA: TGTGCCTGGAGTTATATACAAGAGACCCAGTACTTC
D gene: -; clone size: medium-sized; J gene: TRBJ2-3; V gene: TRBV4-1; CDR3 protein: CASSQEGRGPDTQYF; CDR3 DNA: TGCGCCAGCAGCCAAGAGGGGAGGGGGCCAGATACGCAGTATTTT
D gene: -; clone size: -; J gene: TRBJ2-7; V gene: TRBV30; CDR3 protein: CAWSLGLREQYF; CDR3 DNA: TGTGCCTGGAGTCTGGGTTTGAGGGAGCAGTACTTC
D gene: TRBD1; clone size: once; J gene: TRBJ2-7; V gene: TRBV2; CDR3 protein: CASSDRGYGEQYF; CDR3 DNA: TGTGCCAGCAGTGACAGGGGGTACGGCGAGCAGTACTTC
D gene: -; clone size: few; J gene: TRBJ1-2; V gene: TRBV15; CDR3 protein: CATSRDNSDGYTF; CDR3 DNA: TGTGCCACCAGCAGAGATAACAGCGATGGCTACACCTTC
D gene: TRBD2; clone size: -; J gene: TRBJ2-1; V gene: TRBV5-1; CDR3 protein: CASSPGTSGSIGSYNEQFF; CDR3 DNA: TGCGCCAGCAGCCCCGGGACTAGCGGGAGCATAGGCTCCTACAATGAGCAGTTCTTC
D gene: TRBD1; clone size: -; J gene: TRBJ2-1; V gene: TRBV5-1; CDR3 protein: CASSLGTGNEQFF; CDR3 DNA: TGCGCCAGCAGCTTGGGGACAGGAAATGAGCAGTTCTTC
D gene: -; clone size: -; J gene: TRBJ1-2; V gene: TRBV14; CDR3 protein: CASSQGGTWGHFYGYTF; CDR3 DNA: TGTGCCAGCAGCCAAGGAGGAACTTGGGGGCACTTCTATGGCTACACCTTC
D gene: -; clone size: -; J gene: TRBJ1-2; V gene: TRBV9; CDR3 protein: CASSVGSANYGYTF; CDR3 DNA: TGTGCCAGCAGCGTCGGCAGCGCTAACTATGGCTACACCTTC
D gene: -; clone size: -; J gene: TRBJ2-1; V gene: TRBV19; CDR3 protein: CASSILSREQFF; CDR3 DNA: TGTGCCAGTAGTATTCTCTCTCGGGAGCAGTTCTTC
D gene: -; clone size: -; J gene: TRBJ2-2; V gene: TRBV7-6; CDR3 protein: CASSLNTANTGELFF; CDR3 DNA: TGTGCCAGCAGCTTAAATACAGCTAACACCGGGGAGCTGTTTTTT
D gene: -; clone size: medium-sized; J gene: TRBJ2-3; V gene: TRBV7-6; CDR3 protein: CASSLVPDTQYF; CDR3 DNA: TGTGCCAGCAGCTTAGTCCCAGATACGCAGTATTTT
D gene: -; clone size: -; J gene: TRBJ2-5; V gene: TRBV5-1; CDR3 protein: CASSLAGSGEETQYF; CDR3 DNA: TGCGCCAGCAGCTTGGCGGGGTCCGGGGAAGAGACCCAGTACTTC
D gene: TRBD2; clone size: few; J gene: TRBJ2-7; V gene: TRBV11-2; CDR3 protein: CASSLAASSGPIYEQYF; CDR3 DNA: TGTGCCAGCAGCTTAGCAGCCTCTAGCGGACCTATCTACGAGCAGTACTTC
D gene: -; clone size: -; J gene: TRBJ2-4; V gene: TRBV2; CDR3 protein: CASTEREAKNIQYF; CDR3 DNA: TGTGCCAGCACCGAGAGGGAGGCCAAAAACATTCAGTACTTC
D gene: TRBD1; clone size: -; J gene: TRBJ2-7; V gene: TRBV18; CDR3 protein: CASSLMARTGPNYEQYF; CDR3 DNA: TGTGCCAGCTCACTTATGGCTAGGACAGGGCCTAACTACGAGCAGTACTTC
D gene: -; clone size: -; J gene: TRBJ1-1; V gene: TRBV18; CDR3 protein: CASSPPGRLNTEAFF; CDR3 DNA: TGTGCCAGCTCACCACCGGGCAGATTGAACACTGAAGCTTTCTTT
D gene: -; clone size: -; J gene: TRBJ2-1; V gene: TRBV28; CDR3 protein: CASSFGGSNVNEQFF; CDR3 DNA: TGTGCCAGCAGTTTTGGGGGTAGTAATGTCAATGAGCAGTTCTTC
D gene: -; clone size: -; J gene: TRBJ2-3; V gene: TRBV19; CDR3 protein: CASSIGRPRTDTQYF; CDR3 DNA: TGTGCCAGTAGTATAGGACGCCCCCGCACAGATACGCAGTATTTT
D gene: TRBD2; clone size: -; J gene: TRBJ2-3; V gene: TRBV15; CDR3 protein: CATSRDRTSGSTDTQYF; CDR3 DNA: TGTGCCACCAGCAGAGATCGAACTAGCGGTAGCACAGATACGCAGTATTTT
D gene: -; clone size: -; J gene: TRBJ2-3; V gene: TRBV28; CDR3 protein: CASSWGLSTDTQYF; CDR3 DNA: TGTGCCAGCAGTTGGGGACTTAGCACAGATACGCAGTATTTT
D gene: TRBD2; clone size: -; J gene: TRBJ2-1; V gene: TRBV29-1; CDR3 protein: CSVRTSRSYNEQFF; CDR3 DNA: TGCAGCGTGAGGACTAGCCGCTCCTACAATGAGCAGTTCTTC
D gene: TRBD2; clone size: -; J gene: TRBJ2-3; V gene: TRBV9; CDR3 protein: CASSQQTSGRDTQYF; CDR3 DNA: TGTGCCAGCAGCCAACAGACTAGCGGGAGAGATACGCAGTATTTT
D gene: -; clone size: -; J gene: TRBJ1-1; V gene: TRBV14; CDR3 protein: CASSRERVTEAFF; CDR3 DNA: TGTGCCAGCAGCCGGGAGAGAGTAACTGAAGCTTTCTTT
D gene: -; clone size: -; J gene: TRBJ2-2; V gene: TRBV28; CDR3 protein: CASSPGTPTGELFF; CDR3 DNA: TGTGCCAGCAGTCCCGGGACTCCCACCGGGGAGCTGTTTTTT
D gene: TRBD1; clone size: -; J gene: TRBJ1-1; V gene: TRBV5-1; CDR3 protein: CASSYRGVNTEAFF; CDR3 DNA: TGCGCCAGCAGCTACAGGGGAGTGAACACTGAAGCTTTCTTT
D gene: -; clone size: -; J gene: TRBJ1-2; V gene: TRBV29-1; CDR3 protein: CSVEGRGANYGYTF; CDR3 DNA: TGCAGCGTTGAGGGCAGGGGAGCTAACTATGGCTACACCTTC
D gene: TRBD2; clone size: -; J gene: TRBJ2-3; V gene: TRBV11-2; CDR3 protein: CASSLVGGGDTQYF; CDR3 DNA: TGTGCCAGCAGCTTAGTGGGCGGGGGAGATACGCAGTATTTT
D gene: -; clone size: -; J gene: TRBJ2-5; V gene: TRBV2; CDR3 protein: CASTENRVLIQETQYF; CDR3 DNA: TGTGCCAGCACCGAAAACAGGGTCCTTATCCAAGAGACCCAGTACTTC
D gene: TRBD2; clone size: -; J gene: TRBJ2-1; V gene: TRBV6-1; CDR3 protein: CASSPLAGTYNEQFF; CDR3 DNA: TGTGCCAGCAGTCCACTAGCGGGAACCTACAATGAGCAGTTCTTC
D gene: -; clone size: -; J gene: TRBJ1-1; V gene: TRBV28; CDR3 protein: CASWTAMNTEAFF; CDR3 DNA: TGTGCCAGTTGGACAGCCATGAACACTGAAGCTTTCTTT
D gene: -; clone size: -; J gene: TRBJ2-1; V gene: TRBV5-1; CDR3 protein: CASSSGTDFLGNEQFF; CDR3 DNA: TGCGCCAGCAGCTCGGGGACCGACTTTTTGGGCAATGAGCAGTTCTTC
D gene: -; clone size: -; J gene: TRBJ2-7; V gene: TRBV19; CDR3 protein: CASSSGHSYEQYF; CDR3 DNA: TGTGCCAGTAGTTCGGGACATTCCTACGAGCAGTACTTC
D gene: TRBD2; clone size: -; J gene: TRBJ2-1; V gene: TRBV28; CDR3 protein: CASTPPASGSNEQFF; CDR3 DNA: TGTGCCAGCACCCCACCTGCTAGCGGGAGTAATGAGCAGTTCTTC
D gene: -; clone size: -; J gene: TRBJ1-2; V gene: TRBV6-6; CDR3 protein: CASSPPGEGGYTF; CDR3 DNA: TGTGCCAGCAGCCCTCCAGGGGAGGGTGGCTACACCTTC
D gene: -; clone size: -; J gene: TRBJ2-1; V gene: TRBV11-3; CDR3 protein: CASSLRGAQGDEQFF; CDR3 DNA: TGTGCCAGCAGCTTGAGAGGAGCCCAAGGGGATGAGCAGTTCTTC
D gene: TRBD1; clone size: -; J gene: TRBJ1-1; V gene: TRBV28; CDR3 protein: CASSSTGTANTEAFF; CDR3 DNA: TGTGCCAGCAGTTCAACCGGGACAGCGAACACTGAAGCTTTCTTT
D gene: -; clone size: -; J gene: TRBJ1-5; V gene: TRBV7-2; CDR3 protein: CASSLGWGAGQPQHF; CDR3 DNA: TGTGCCAGCAGCTTAGGTTGGGGGGCAGGTCAGCCCCAGCATTTT
D gene: -; clone size: -; J gene: TRBJ1-2; V gene: TRBV16; CDR3 protein: CASSTSADYYGYTF; CDR3 DNA: TGTGCCAGCAGCACCTCGGCTGACTACTATGGCTACACCTTC
D gene: -; clone size: -; J gene: TRBJ2-1; V gene: TRBV21-1; CDR3 protein: CASSKARGRGRAFYNEQFF; CDR3 DNA: TGTGCCAGCAGCAAAGCTCGGGGTCGCGGGAGGGCCTTCTACAATGAGCAGTTCTTC
D gene: -; clone size: medium-sized; J gene: TRBJ2-7; V gene: TRBV10-3; CDR3 protein: CAISSRTASSYEQYF; CDR3 DNA: TGTGCCATCTCTTCCAGGACAGCTAGCTCCTACGAGCAGTACTTC
D gene: -; clone size: -; J gene: TRBJ2-3; V gene: TRBV7-2; CDR3 protein: CASSRGLPLTDTQYF; CDR3 DNA: TGTGCCAGCAGCAGGGGACTCCCTCTCACAGATACGCAGTATTTT
D gene: TRBD1; clone size: -; J gene: TRBJ2-3; V gene: TRBV10-3; CDR3 protein: CAISPRLPGQGARDTQYF; CDR3 DNA: TGTGCCATCAGCCCGAGACTTCCGGGACAGGGGGCGCGAGATACGCAGTATTTT